The 32 T cell receptor beta chains below were found in one sample sequenced in a study of blood T cell repertoires in COVID-19 (TCRdb year 2020). Libraries were prepared through the immunoSEQ multiplex PCR assay. TCRdb limited this immuneACCESS table to in-frame rearrangements with V and J called. A share of clones is missing; checked studies link under half to unresolved V genes, and the rest is unexplained. The sample table records about 300,000 clones; approximately 90% of these occur just once. The ten most abundant clones make up around 5.8% of the sample. The sequenced sample was peripheral blood. These receptors were obtained from a woman in her forties or fifties with COVID-19, enrolled during active disease.

The rearrangement joins TRBV19 to TRBJ2-7, with TRBD1 matching over 9 bases. With 5 bases clipped from V and 0 bases from J, the junction kept 5 bases outside the gene matches. The CDR3 sequence is 15 residues long. CDR1 is LNHDA and CDR2 is SQIVND in the germline V gene (reference sequence). CDR3 amino acids: CASSEGQGYSYEQYF. In nucleotides, the CDR3 is TGTGCCAGTAGTGAAGGACAGGGGTACTCCTACGAGCAGTACTTC.

This chain joins TRBV10-2 and TRBJ2-3, with D tentatively TRBD2 (5 bases). CDR3 size: 15 residues. CDR1 WSHSY and CDR2 SAAADI come from the germline V gene. The germline V and J ends were trimmed by 5 bases and 4 bases, with 16 bases remaining between them. CDR3 bases: TGCGCCAGCAGTTCTTTAAACTTGAGGGCAGATACGCAGTATTTT. This sequence encodes CASSSLNLRADTQYF.

The V and J genes are TRBV7-8 and TRBJ2-3; no firm D call. This CDR3 region has 13 residues. V dropped 5 bases and J dropped 4 bases, with 10 bases sitting between them. Germline V gene sequence: CDR1 SGHVS, CDR2 FQNEAQ. CDR3 protein: CASSPPRADTQYF. Here the CDR3 DNA reads TGTGCCAGCAGCCCGCCAAGAGCAGATACGCAGTATTTT. The full variable domain, in which reference TRBV7-8 and TRBJ2-3 provide the parts outside the CDR3, is GAGVSQSPRYKVAKRGQDVALRCDPISGHVSLFWYQQALGQGPEFLTYFQNEAQLDKSGLPSDRFFAERPEGSVSTLKIQRTQQEDSAVYLCASSPPRADTQYFGPGTRLTVL.

The chain couples TRBV7-3 to TRBJ1-5; TRBD1 might be the D (5 bases). Trimming stripped 5 bases from V and 9 bases from J, with 17 bases between. The CDR3 covers 14 residues. The germline CDR1 and CDR2 sequences are SGHTA and FQGTGA. CDR3 sequence reads: CASSPEGLSGPQHF. The CDR3 DNA is TGTGCCAGCAGCCCAGAGGGACTTTCCGGGCCCCAGCATTTT.

This chain uses TRBV28 with TRBJ2-1; 10 bases agree with TRBD2. CDR3 size: 16 residues. The V gene's germline CDR1 is MDHEN and CDR2 SYDVKM. V dropped 5 bases and J dropped 4; count of bases not matched to a gene: 8. CDR3 DNA: TGTGCCAGCAGTACCGGGGGACTAGCGAGGTACAATGAGCAGTTCTTC. Translation gives CASSTGGLARYNEQFF. Variable domain in full (rest from reference TRBV28 and TRBJ2-1): DVKVTQSSRYLVKRTGEKVFLECVQDMDHENMFWYRQDPGLGLRLIYFSYDVKMKEKGDIPEGYSVSREKKERFSLILESASTNQTSMYLCASSTGGLARYNEQFFGPGTRLTVL.

The chain has TRBV6-6 and TRBJ1-4; D is perhaps TRBD1 (5 bases). V lost 6 bases to trimming and J lost 4 bases, with 12 bases between them. The germline V gene has CDR1 MNHNY and CDR2 SVGAGI (reference sequence). This CDR3 comprises 14 residues. In DNA, the CDR3 is TGTGCCAGCAGAAGCAGGGTTCTTAATGAAAAACTGTTTTTT. Translating gives CASRSRVLNEKLFF.

The chain employs TRBV7-3 and TRBJ2-5, with 10 nucleotides matching TRBD1. The CDR3 has 19 residues. CDR1 is SGHTA, CDR2 FQGTGA, per germline. V was pared by 4 bases and J by 2 bases, with 16 bases of the junction left unmatched. CDR3 amino acids: CASSSLNTGDRGEQETQYF. The CDR3 DNA is TGTGCCAGCAGCTCCCTTAACACCGGGGACAGGGGAGAGCAAGAGACCCAGTACTTC.

The genes are TRBV5-6 and TRBJ2-7, with a weak D call TRBD1 (5 bases). V shed 3 bases and J shed 3 bases, with 16 bases lying between them. The CDR3 totals 15 residues. CDR1 and CDR2 from the germline V gene are SGHDT and YYEEEE. In nucleotides, the CDR3 is TGTGCCAGCAGCTCCATCGCGCAAACAGGCTACGAGCAGTACTTC. Translated: CASSSIAQTGYEQYF.

In its sample, this clone was seen a few times. V is TRBV2 and J is TRBJ1-6, with 10 bases identical to TRBD1. The J segment lost 9 bases and the V segment lost 8 bases, leaving 4 bases of the junction unmatched. Germline CDR1 is SNHLY and CDR2 is FYNNEI. The CDR3 consists of 13 residues. The CDR3 is CASGTGESSPLHF. The CDR3 DNA reads as TGTGCCAGCGGGACAGGGGAGAGTTCACCCCTCCACTTT.

This chain uses TRBV12-3 or TRBV12-4 with TRBJ2-5; D might be TRBD2 (5 bases). Trimming cost V 3 bases and J 10 bases, with 9 bases left between them. This CDR3 has 11 residues. CDR3 region: CASSFRTYQYF. In DNA, the CDR3 is TGTGCCAGCAGTTTCCGGACTTACCAGTACTTC.

The chain carries TRBV2 and TRBJ2-2; 8 bases map to TRBD1. Germline V gene data show CDR1 as SNHLY and CDR2 as FYNNEI. The CDR3 length is 15 residues. J was trimmed by 6 bases and V by 6 bases; bases with no gene match: 9. In DNA form, the CDR3 reads TGTGCCAGCAGCCAAAAATACAGGGGGTCCGGGGAGCTGTTTTTT. Protein: CASSQKYRGSGELFF.

The chain links TRBV30 to TRBJ1-6, with TRBD1 identical over 10 bases. Germline lookup yields CDR1 GTSNPN and CDR2 SVGIG (reference sequence). This CDR3 comprises 14 residues. Germline trimming cut 3 bases from V and 10 bases from J; bases unmatched to any gene: 6. In DNA form, the CDR3 reads TGTGCCTGGAGGCCGGGACAGGGGTGGTCACCCCTCCACTTT. Translating gives CAWRPGQGWSPLHF.

The chain carries TRBV28 and TRBJ2-1, with 14 bases that match TRBD2. The V and J ends lost 5 bases and 9 bases, in that order; junction bases with no gene match: 9. CDR1 is MDHEN and CDR2 is SYDVKM in the germline V gene. The CDR3 loop spans 16 amino acids. The CDR3 DNA sequence: TGTGCCAGCAGTATAGGGGGACTAGCGGGAGCAAGTGAGCAGTTCTTC. Its translation: CASSIGGLAGASEQFF. Drawing the rest from reference TRBV28 and TRBJ2-1, the complete variable domain is DVKVTQSSRYLVKRTGEKVFLECVQDMDHENMFWYRQDPGLGLRLIYFSYDVKMKEKGDIPEGYSVSREKKERFSLILESASTNQTSMYLCASSIGGLAGASEQFFGPGTRLTVL.

This chain connects TRBV7-9 to TRBJ1-1, with 9 nucleotides matching TRBD1. The length of the CDR3 is 15 residues. Trimming cost V 5 bases and J 5 bases; bases outside gene matches: 9. Germline CDR1 reads SEHNR; CDR2 reads FQNEAQ (reference sequence). This CDR3 is CASSPPGQGRTEAFF. CDR3 DNA: TGTGCCAGCAGCCCTCCGGGACAGGGAAGGACTGAAGCTTTCTTT.

The CDR3 DNA sequence: TGCAGCGTTCGACAGGGAGGCACCGGGGAGCTGTTTTTT. Its protein is CSVRQGGTGELFF. J is TRBJ2-2 and V is TRBV29-1, with D possibly TRBD1 on 7 matching bases. Germline assignment: CDR1 SQVTM and CDR2 ANQGSEA. The CDR3 consists of 13 residues. Trimming removed 5 bases at V and 4 bases at J, with 11 bases between.

The chain has TRBV6-4 and TRBJ2-3; possible D gene TRBD1, 5 bases. V was trimmed by 3 bases and J by 5 bases, leaving 9 bases between them. Germline V CDR1 and CDR2: MRHNA, SNTAGT. CDR3 length equals 13 residues. The CDR3 DNA follows: TGTGCCAGCAGTGAGCAGGGCAGAGATACGCAGTATTTT. The encoded protein is CASSEQGRDTQYF.

This chain links TRBV19 with TRBJ1-5, with D perhaps matching TRBD1 (6 bases). CDR1 and CDR2 (germline): LNHDA, SQIVND (reference sequence). The CDR3 runs 19 residues. V shed 1 base and J shed 0 bases, with 19 bases lying between them. The CDR3 reads CASSIGGTRSGYSNQPQHF. DNA for the CDR3: TGTGCCAGTAGTATAGGGGGGACACGATCGGGATATAGCAATCAGCCCCAGCATTTT. Using reference TRBV19 and TRBJ1-5 for the parts outside the CDR3, the full variable domain is DGGITQSPKYLFRKEGQNVTLSCEQNLNHDAMYWYRQDPGQGLRLIYYSQIVNDFQKGDIAEGYSVSREKKESFPLTVTSAQKNPTAFYLCASSIGGTRSGYSNQPQHFGDGTRLSIL.

The genes are TRBV2 and TRBJ1-2; D possibly corresponds to TRBD1 (5 bases). Germline CDR1 and CDR2: SNHLY and FYNNEI. CDR3 length: 12 amino acids. V was clipped by 5 bases and J by 8 bases, with 12 bases between them. The CDR3 protein is CASSSDMRGYTF. As DNA, the CDR3 is TGTGCCAGCAGTTCGGACATGCGGGGCTACACCTTC.

Worth noting for this clone: Distinct nucleotide sequences in the sample also encode this CDR3. The rearrangement links TRBV2 to TRBJ1-5, with 9 bases that match TRBD1. The CDR3 totals 13 residues. Looked up from germline, CDR1 is SNHLY and CDR2 is FYNNEI. V shed 6 bases and J 4 bases; nucleotides not matched to a gene: 1. CDR3 sequence: CASRDRGNQPQHF. CDR3 DNA: TGTGCCAGCAGGGACAGGGGTAATCAGCCCCAGCATTTT.

The V gene is TRBV4-1, the J gene TRBJ2-5; TRBD2 agrees at 11 bases. V trimming: 4 bases; J trimming: 2 bases; junction bases outside the gene matches: 6. Germline CDR1 MGHRA, CDR2 YSYEKL. This CDR3 region has 16 residues. In DNA form, the CDR3 reads TGCGCCAGCAGCCTGGGGGGACTAGCGGTACAAGAGACCCAGTACTTC. Translating it yields CASSLGGLAVQETQYF.

The chain has TRBV6-2 or TRBV6-3 and TRBJ1-2; D uncertain. The ends were cut back, 2 bases at V and 8 bases at J, with 15 bases in the middle. Per germline, CDR1 MNHEY and CDR2 SVGEGT. The CDR3 is 14 amino acids. The CDR3 sequence is CASSYTDSNGGYTF. In nucleotides, the CDR3 is TGTGCCAGCAGTTACACTGACTCAAATGGGGGCTACACCTTC.

The chain recombines TRBV7-9 with TRBJ2-2; TRBD2 matches at 15 bases. Germline V gene lookup returns CDR1 SEHNR and CDR2 FQNEAQ (reference sequence). V was pared by 5 bases and J by 10 bases, with 11 bases of the junction left unmatched. This CDR3 region has 17 residues. The chain's CDR3 is CASSLSGLAGGGEELFF. CDR3 DNA sequence: TGTGCCAGCAGCCTCTCGGGACTAGCGGGAGGAGGGGAGGAGCTGTTTTTT.

Here the CDR3 DNA reads TGTGCCAGCAGCCTGCTGGCGGGAGGGCCTTACGAGCAGTACTTC. This encodes CASSLLAGGPYEQYF. The chain carries TRBV3-1 (or the pseudogene TRBV3-2) and TRBJ2-7, with 9 nucleotides matching TRBD2. The length of the CDR3 is 15 residues. V lost 4 bases, J lost 4 bases, and 8 bases stayed unmatched. Germline CDR1 and CDR2: LGHDT and YNNKEL (reference sequence).

The genes are TRBV3-1 (or the pseudogene TRBV3-2) and TRBJ1-2; D remains ambiguous. Germline CDR1 reads LGHDT; CDR2 reads YNNKEL (reference sequence). The CDR3 spans 13 residues. V lost 1 base and J lost 5, with 8 bases in between. The CDR3 region has the DNA TGTGCCAGCAGCCAAGCGCGGGTATATGGCTACACCTTC. Residues: CASSQARVYGYTF.

This rearrangement joins TRBV2 to TRBJ2-7; D possibly corresponds to TRBD2 (5 bases). With 3 bases removed from V and 3 bases from J, the gap between germline ends came to 9 bases. The germline V gene has CDR1 SNHLY and CDR2 FYNNEI. The CDR3 consists of 13 residues. The CDR3 sequence is CASSERAIYEQYF. CDR3 nucleotide sequence: TGTGCCAGCAGTGAGAGGGCGATCTACGAGCAGTACTTC.

The chain carries TRBV4-1 and TRBJ2-5; possibly TRBD2 for D (6 bases). The CDR3 is 15 amino acids. V shed 1 base and J shed 5 bases, with 14 bases lying between them. The germline CDR1 and CDR2 sequences are MGHRA and YSYEKL. The CDR3 sequence is CASSQGFGGVETQYF. The CDR3 nucleotides read TGCGCCAGCAGCCAAGGTTTCGGCGGGGTGGAGACCCAGTACTTC.

The chain uses TRBV6-4 and TRBJ2-3, with 9 bases lining up with TRBD1. The trim removed 7 bases at V and 5 bases at J, leaving 4 bases unmatched. The CDR3 has 13 amino acids. The V gene's germline CDR1 is MRHNA and CDR2 SNTAGT. CDR3 sequence: CASKQGAGDTQYF. The CDR3 nucleotides are TGTGCCAGCAAACAGGGGGCAGGAGATACGCAGTATTTT.

This clone was observed a single time. The rearrangement links TRBV3-1 (or the pseudogene TRBV3-2) to TRBJ1-1, with 9 positions matching TRBD1. CDR1 is LGHDT and CDR2 is YNNKEL in the germline V gene (reference sequence). The CDR3 has 15 residues. V lost 5 bases, J lost 4 bases, and 8 bases stayed unmatched. CDR3 coding DNA: TGTGCCAGCAGCAAACGACAGGGGGAACTCACTGAAGCTTTCTTT. Its translation: CASSKRQGELTEAFF.

The genes are TRBV18 and TRBJ1-4; TRBD1 agrees at 9 bases. Germline V gene data show CDR1 as KGHSH and CDR2 as LQKENI. V lost 3 bases, J lost 5 bases, and 10 bases stayed unmatched. The CDR3 is 17 residues long. The CDR3 DNA reads TGTGCCAGCTCACCCGTCCCGGGACAGGGCCCAAATGAAAAACTGTTTTTT. Protein product: CASSPVPGQGPNEKLFF.

The rearrangement uses TRBV19 and TRBJ2-3, with 8 bases fitting TRBD1. The CDR3 totals 15 residues. Trimming cost V 6 bases and J 3 bases; bases outside gene matches: 8. Looked up from germline, CDR1 is LNHDA and CDR2 is SQIVND (reference sequence). DNA for the CDR3: TGTGCCAGTAGAACCGGACAGGGTAAGACAGATACGCAGTATTTT. Translating gives CASRTGQGKTDTQYF.

This chain joins TRBV5-4 and TRBJ2-1, with no clear D. V was pared by 0 bases and J by 0 bases, with 10 bases between. The CDR3 has 16 residues. Germline V gene lookup returns CDR1 SGHNT and CDR2 YYREEE (reference sequence). The CDR3 coding sequence is TGTGCCAGCAGCTTGGCGGGTTTATACTCCTACAATGAGCAGTTCTTC. As protein: CASSLAGLYSYNEQFF.

The chain combines TRBV19 with TRBJ2-3; the D gene is possibly TRBD1 (6 bases). There are 15 residues in the CDR3. Trimming stripped 10 bases from V and 2 bases from J, with 19 bases between. Per the germline V gene, CDR1 is LNHDA and CDR2 is SQIVND (reference sequence). CDR3 region: CATSGDTMSTDTQYF. The DNA of the CDR3 is TGTGCCACCTCAGGGGATACCATGTCCACAGATACGCAGTATTTT.